The 32 T cell receptor beta chains given below trace back to one sample, sequenced in a study of T cell responses to AZD1222 COVID-19 vaccine. Assay: immunoSEQ multiplex PCR; the TCRdb copy retains only in-frame clones and omits some. The sample includes 77,000 or so clones, 70% to 90% of them seen just once. The input for sequencing was peripheral blood, taken on day 0 of AZD1222 vaccination. All receptors derive from an adult in good health.

This sequence joins TRBV27 and TRBJ2-3; 7 bases align to TRBD2. The CDR3 consists of 14 residues. Germline V gives CDR1 MNHEY, CDR2 SMNVEV (reference sequence). V was clipped by 4 bases and J by 2 bases; unmatched bases: 3. The CDR3 coding sequence is TGTGCCAGCAGTTCTAGCGGTTACACAGATACGCAGTATTTT. It encodes CASSSSGYTDTQYF.

The genes are TRBV6-5 and TRBJ2-7; D gene ambiguous. This CDR3 has 12 residues. The germline CDR1 and CDR2 sequences are MNHEY and SVGAGI. The V end was cut by 5 bases, the J end by 2 bases, with 7 bases between. The CDR3 reads CASSLDAYEQYF. CDR3 DNA sequence: TGTGCCAGCAGTCTTGATGCCTACGAGCAGTACTTC.

The CDR3 here is CASSTSGYEQYF. DNA for the CDR3: TGTGCCAGCAGTACCTCGGGGTACGAGCAGTACTTC. The chain couples TRBV6-5 to TRBJ2-7; possible D gene TRBD2, 5 bases. Germline values: CDR1 MNHEY, CDR2 SVGAGI. The ends were cut back, 5 bases at V and 4 bases at J, with 9 bases in the middle. The CDR3 covers 12 residues.

J is TRBJ2-5 and V is TRBV7-9; D uncertain. The CDR3 is made up of 10 amino acids. Trimming stripped 4 bases from V and 9 bases from J, with 6 bases between. CDR1 SEHNR and CDR2 FQNEAQ come from the germline V gene (reference sequence). The CDR3 spells CASSSGAQYF. In DNA, the CDR3 is TGTGCCAGCAGCTCCGGCGCCCAGTACTTC.

The rearrangement joins TRBV6-5 to TRBJ1-1; D gene ambiguous. Germline CDR1 MNHEY, CDR2 SVGAGI. V was trimmed by 4 bases and J by 5 bases, leaving 8 bases between them. The CDR3 length is 12 residues. As DNA, the CDR3 is TGTGCCAGCAGTTCCGCGACGACTGAAGCTTTCTTT. This gives the protein CASSSATTEAFF.

This rearrangement joins TRBV3-1 (or the pseudogene TRBV3-2) to TRBJ2-2, with D unresolved. The CDR3 is 12 residues long. Germline CDR1 LGHDT, CDR2 YNNKEL (reference sequence). V was cut by 4 bases and J by 4 bases, with 4 bases left in between. CDR3 in amino acids: CASSLSTGELFF. The CDR3 region has the DNA TGTGCCAGCAGCCTATCCACCGGGGAGCTGTTTTTT.

V is TRBV15 and J is TRBJ2-2; D is perhaps TRBD2 (6 bases). CDR3 size: 15 residues. CDR1 is LNHNV and CDR2 is YYDKDF in the germline V gene (reference sequence). V was cut by 0 bases and J by 3 bases, with 8 bases left in between. This chain's CDR3 is CATSRDSGDTGELFF. The CDR3 DNA sequence: TGTGCCACCAGCAGAGATAGCGGCGACACCGGGGAGCTGTTTTTT.

The rearrangement links TRBV12-5 to TRBJ2-2, with D possibly TRBD1 on 6 matching bases. V was shortened by 5 bases and J by 4 bases, with 11 bases between the two germline ends. From germline, CDR1 is LGHNT and CDR2 FRNRAP. The CDR3 totals 14 residues. In nucleotides, the CDR3 is TGTGCTAGTGGTAAACAGGGCCTCACCGGGGAGCTGTTTTTT. It yields the protein CASGKQGLTGELFF.

The V and J genes are TRBV2 and TRBJ2-1, with D uncertain. Germline lookup yields CDR1 SNHLY and CDR2 FYNNEI. CDR3 length: 14 residues. V was trimmed by 7 bases and J by 0 bases, leaving 10 bases between them. CDR3 sequence (DNA): TGTGCCAGCATATACTTGCCCTCCTACAATGAGCAGTTCTTC. This codes for CASIYLPSYNEQFF. The variable domain in full, with the rest retrieved from reference TRBV2 and TRBJ2-1, is EPEVTQTPSHQVTQMGQEVILRCVPISNHLYFYWYRQILGQKVEFLVSFYNNEISEKSEIFDDQFSVERPDGSNFTLKIRSTKLEDSAMYFCASIYLPSYNEQFFGPGTRLTVL.

This chain connects TRBV28 to TRBJ2-7; maybe TRBD1 (6 bases). The V gene's germline CDR1 is MDHEN and CDR2 SYDVKM. The CDR3 extends over 14 amino acids. Trimming removed 2 bases from V and 3 bases from J, with 11 bases in between. The CDR3 here is CASSLGGQSYEQYF. The CDR3 coding sequence is TGTGCCAGCAGTTTAGGAGGACAGAGCTACGAGCAGTACTTC. The whole variable domain, remainder taken from reference TRBV28 and TRBJ2-7, is DVKVTQSSRYLVKRTGEKVFLECVQDMDHENMFWYRQDPGLGLRLIYFSYDVKMKEKGDIPEGYSVSREKKERFSLILESASTNQTSMYLCASSLGGQSYEQYFGPGTRLTVT.

The genes are TRBV5-5 and TRBJ2-7; a possible D gene is TRBD2 (7 bases). The CDR3 has 15 residues. V was cut by 3 bases and J by 3 bases, with 16 bases left in between. Per the germline V gene, CDR1 is SGHKS and CDR2 is YYEKEE (reference sequence). CDR3 sequence: CASSWGRESFYEQYF. For the CDR3, the DNA is TGTGCCAGCAGCTGGGGGCGGGAGAGCTTCTACGAGCAGTACTTC.

The chain has TRBV29-1 and TRBJ2-7; 7 bases align to TRBD1. Germline lookup yields CDR1 SQVTM and CDR2 ANQGSEA. The CDR3 length is 11 residues. The ends lost 6 bases at V and 6 bases at J; junction bases unmatched: 5. The CDR3 spells CSVATGSEQYF. CDR3 nucleotides: TGCAGCGTGGCGACAGGGTCCGAGCAGTACTTC.

The chain combines TRBV6-5 with TRBJ2-7, with 10 bases aligning to TRBD1. The CDR3 has 15 amino acids. CDR1 MNHEY and CDR2 SVGAGI come from the germline V gene. Trimming at V came to 2 bases and at J to 0 bases, leaving 1 base not matched to a gene. CDR3 amino acids: CASSYGQGVSYEQYF. Written as DNA, the CDR3 is TGTGCCAGCAGTTACGGACAGGGGGTCTCCTACGAGCAGTACTTC.

The chain combines TRBV6-5 with TRBJ1-2; possible D gene TRBD1, 6 bases. CDR1 MNHEY and CDR2 SVGAGI come from the germline V gene. V lost 6 bases to trimming and J lost 8 bases, with 16 bases between them. The CDR3 runs to 13 residues. CDR3 protein: CASSPLGTLGYTF. CDR3 DNA sequence: TGTGCCAGCAGCCCCCTAGGGACACTCGGCTACACCTTC.

Written as DNA, the CDR3 is TGTGCCAGCAGCTCCGGATCTAGCTACGAGCAGTACTTC. Translating gives CASSSGSSYEQYF. The rearrangement uses TRBV7-9 and TRBJ2-7; D uncertain. V dropped 4 bases and J dropped 3 bases, with 10 bases sitting between them. The CDR3 runs to 13 residues. CDR1 and CDR2 (germline): SEHNR, FQNEAQ (reference sequence).

As for this clone: The junction departs from the called germline gene at one end, perhaps through a read error. CDR3 in amino acids: CASSQDGPSHF. The DNA of the CDR3 is TGTGCCAGCAGCCAAGATGGGCCGTCCCACTTC. J is TRBJ1-2 and V is TRBV3-1 (or the pseudogene TRBV3-2); no reliable D call. The CDR3 contains 11 residues. In germline, CDR1 is LGHDT, CDR2 YNNKEL (reference sequence).

The rearrangement joins TRBV28 to TRBJ1-2, with 8 nucleotides matching TRBD1. CDR1 and CDR2 (germline): MDHEN, SYDVKM. The CDR3 extends over 13 amino acids. Trimming removed 6 bases from V and 3 bases from J; junction bases left unmatched: 3. The CDR3 DNA reads as TGTGCCAGCAGGACGACAGGGGACTATGGCTACACCTTC. Translating gives CASRTTGDYGYTF.

The chain is built from TRBV5-6 and TRBJ2-7, with TRBD2 matching 12 bases. From germline, CDR1 is SGHDT and CDR2 YYEEEE. Germline trimming cut 0 bases from V and 4 bases from J; bases unmatched to any gene: 11. The CDR3 spans 18 residues. The CDR3, as DNA: TGTGCCAGCAGCTTGGAGGGGCCGGGACTAGCGGGTATTTACGAGCAGTACTTC. Its translation: CASSLEGPGLAGIYEQYF.

V and J are TRBV27 and TRBJ1-6, with D maybe TRBD1 (6 bases). Trimming removed 6 bases from V and 10 bases from J, with 16 bases in between. Germline V gene sequence: CDR1 MNHEY, CDR2 SMNVEV (reference sequence). This CDR3 is 14 amino acids long. The CDR3 DNA follows: TGTGCCAGCAGCCGAACAGGGATGGGCTCACCCCTCCACTTT. It translates to CASSRTGMGSPLHF.

The chain is built from TRBV7-3 and TRBJ1-1; no clear D gene. CDR3 size: 14 residues. Per the germline V gene, CDR1 is SGHTA and CDR2 is FQGTGA. V was cut by 1 base and J by 3 bases, with 9 bases left in between. The CDR3 nucleotides read TGTGCCAGCAGCTTAAGGCGGCTTGACACTGAAGCTTTCTTT. Amino acids: CASSLRRLDTEAFF.

The chain uses TRBV28 and TRBJ2-3; D perhaps matches TRBD2 (6 bases). V lost 2 bases and J lost 1, with 13 bases in between. Germline CDR1 reads MDHEN; CDR2 reads SYDVKM. The CDR3 is 16 residues long. CDR3 nucleotides: TGTGCCAGCAGTTTAAGACGGGAGCTAGGCACAGATACGCAGTATTTT. Its translation: CASSLRRELGTDTQYF.

The V and J genes are TRBV30 and TRBJ1-1; 7 bases align to TRBD1. The CDR3 length is 15 residues. V trimming: 1 base; J trimming: 1 base; junction bases outside the gene matches: 6. Germline values: CDR1 GTSNPN, CDR2 SVGIG (reference sequence). DNA of the CDR3: TGTGCCTGGAGTGCCTCCGGGACAGAGAACACTGAAGCTTTCTTT. Its translation is CAWSASGTENTEAFF.

This rearrangement joins TRBV28 to TRBJ2-7; D is unresolved. This CDR3 contains 12 residues. Germline CDR1 is MDHEN and CDR2 is SYDVKM. V lost 4 bases to trimming and J lost 13 bases, with 17 bases between them. The CDR3 DNA reads as TGTGCCAGCAGTTCCGTTTCGCTACTCCTTTACTTC. Its translation: CASSSVSLLLYF.

This chain connects TRBV6-5 to TRBJ2-1, with D possibly matching TRBD2 (6 bases). V was clipped by 5 bases and J by 8 bases, with 16 bases between them. The CDR3 has 14 residues. Germline CDR1 MNHEY, CDR2 SVGAGI. The CDR3 region has the DNA TGTGCCAGCAGTCGGGGAGGAAGGATCGATGAGCAGTTCTTC. As protein: CASSRGGRIDEQFF.

The chain carries TRBV5-4 and TRBJ1-3, with unresolved D. The CDR3 has 13 residues. The V and J ends lost 5 bases and 2 bases respectively, with 8 bases between them. CDR1 SGHNT and CDR2 YYREEE come from the germline V gene (reference sequence). CDR3 coding DNA: TGTGCCAGCAGGGGGTTTGCTGGAAACACCATATATTTT. Translation gives CASRGFAGNTIYF.

The rearrangement joins TRBV24-1 to TRBJ2-1; 10 positions match TRBD1. The ends lost 5 bases at V and 6 bases at J; junction bases unmatched: 9. Germline values: CDR1 KGHDR, CDR2 SFDVKD. The CDR3 totals 16 residues. CDR3 nucleotides: TGTGCCACCAGTGCCGAGACAGGGGGCGAAACCAATGAGCAGTTCTTC. Protein: CATSAETGGETNEQFF.

The genes are TRBV11-1 and TRBJ1-4; the match to TRBD1 covers 8 bases. The CDR3 loop spans 14 amino acids. The germline gives CDR1 SGHAT, CDR2 FQDESV (reference sequence). The V gene end was trimmed by 6 bases and the J gene end by 5 bases; junction bases not matched to a gene: 5. The CDR3 loop reads CASRRQGLNEKLFF. CDR3 sequence (DNA): TGTGCCAGCAGAAGACAGGGGCTCAATGAAAAACTGTTTTTT.

The rearrangement uses TRBV5-5 and TRBJ1-5; 8 bases are shared with TRBD1. CDR3 length: 15 amino acids. CDR1 is SGHKS, CDR2 YYEKEE, per germline (reference sequence). J lost 5 bases, V lost 1 base, and 5 bases had no gene match. The CDR3 spells CASSLSSGGDQPQHF. The CDR3 DNA follows: TGTGCCAGCAGCTTGTCATCAGGGGGCGATCAGCCCCAGCATTTT.

V is TRBV9 and J is TRBJ2-4; 8 nucleotides agree with TRBD2. The germline V gene encodes CDR1 SGDLS and CDR2 YYNGEE. This CDR3 has 16 amino acids. With V trimmed by 0 bases and J by 0 bases, 2 bases remained unmatched. The chain's CDR3 is CASSVAGGLAKNIQYF. The CDR3 nucleotides read TGTGCCAGCAGCGTAGCGGGGGGGTTAGCCAAAAACATTCAGTACTTC.

The chain is built from TRBV6-6 and TRBJ1-2; maybe TRBD1 (6 bases). Looked up from germline, CDR1 is MNHNY and CDR2 is SVGAGI (reference sequence). The CDR3 runs 14 residues. V was shortened by 2 bases and J by 4 bases, with 11 bases between the two germline ends. In DNA, the CDR3 is TGTGCCAGCAGTTACGACGACAGGACCTATGGCTACACCTTC. Protein sequence: CASSYDDRTYGYTF.

This sequence joins TRBV19 and TRBJ1-1; D gene ambiguous. CDR3 length equals 13 residues. Between the trimmed V and J ends, which lost 6 bases and 0 bases, there was a span of 8 bases. Germline-derived CDR1 and CDR2 are LNHDA and SQIVND (reference sequence). In DNA, the CDR3 is TGTGCCAGTAGGGAGGACTTGAACACTGAAGCTTTCTTT. Its translation: CASREDLNTEAFF.

This clone was found a few times. This rearrangement joins TRBV6-2 or TRBV6-3 to TRBJ2-1; 10 bases are a match to TRBD1. Looked up from germline, CDR1 is MNHEY and CDR2 is SVGEGT. The CDR3 sequence is 13 residues long. V gave up 2 bases and J gave up 13 bases; unmatched junction bases: 5. The CDR3 sequence: CASSYGTGVRQFF. CDR3 nucleotides: TGTGCCAGCAGTTACGGGACAGGGGTCCGACAGTTCTTC.